This TCR beta chain was recorded in a study of type 1 regulatory T cells. As concerns this clonotype: Its target is unknown.

One entry per CDR3 protein results from TCRdb running MiXCR on the reads. The table shows about 62,000 distinct CDR3 sequences, with 55% to 65% occurring only once. CDR3 length: 16 amino acids. Trimming stripped 3 bases from V and 4 bases from J, with 16 bases between. Germline assignment: CDR1 LGHDT and CDR2 YNNKEL (reference sequence). Sequencing was carried out using cultured non-Tr1 T cells, either the whole culture or a sorted T cell fraction (not recorded which). The source of this sequence is a human donor in good health. This chain uses TRBV3-1 with TRBJ2-1, with D unresolved. CDR3 nucleotide sequence: TGTGCCAGCAGCCACTACTGGGGATTGAAGTACAATGAGCAGTTCTTC. Protein: CASSHYWGLKYNEQFF.